The rows below give T cell receptor beta chains drawn from one sample of a study of blood T cells in healthy people across ages. TCRdb processed the 5' RACE reads anew with MiXCR; each CDR3 protein has one entry. Here the sample spans roughly 900,000 distinct CDR3 sequences, approximately 49% being singletons. Sequencing used blood. These receptors were collected from a man aged 25-45 years in good health. The CDR3 runs from the conserved cysteine through the conserved F or W. Each record gives: V gene, J gene, clone size, D gene, CDR3 DNA, CDR3 protein. D genes are given only for firm matches. Not every row has a clone size; where given, it reads once, few, many or a size class.

TRBV4-1	TRBJ2-1	-	-	TGCGCCAGCAGCCAAGATTCAAGGGGGGGGGACTACAATGAGCAGTTCTTC	CASSQDSRGGDYNEQFF
TRBV5-1	TRBJ2-7	few	-	TGCGCCAGCAGCTTGGAACAGGGTGAAAACTACGAGCAGTACTTC	CASSLEQGENYEQYF
TRBV30	TRBJ1-2	-	-	TGTGCCTGGAGGGAACAGGGCGGCTATGGCTACACCTTC	CAWREQGGYGYTF
TRBV6-5	TRBJ2-4	-	-	TGTGCCAGCAGTTACTCTGAGCCCAACAGGGCAGCCAAAAACATTCAGTACTTC	CASSYSEPNRAAKNIQYF
TRBV6-2/TRBV6-3	TRBJ1-1	-	-	TGTGCCATCCCACAGGGAGGGACTGAAGCTTTCTTT	CAIPQGGTEAFF
TRBV20-1	TRBJ1-5	-	-	TGCAGTGCTAAATCCAGGGTTACTAGCAATCAGCCCCAGCATTTT	CSAKSRVTSNQPQHF
TRBV6-4	TRBJ2-2	-	-	TGTGCCAGCAGTGACGAGGCACCTAACACCGGGGAGCTGTTTTTT	CASSDEAPNTGELFF
TRBV6-2/TRBV6-3	TRBJ2-1	-	TRBD2	TGTGCCAGCAACCTAAGCGGGGGATCCAATGAGCAGTTCTTC	CASNLSGGSNEQFF
TRBV4-1	TRBJ2-1	-	-	TGCGCCAGCAGCCAAGATCGGGCAGATTACAATGAGCAGTTCTTC	CASSQDRADYNEQFF
TRBV4-1	TRBJ1-1	-	-	TGCGCCAGCAGCCGGACTGCTGAACTGGAAGCTTTCTTT	CASSRTAELEAFF
TRBV7-2	TRBJ2-3	-	-	TGTGCCAGCAGCCCTCCGGCCGCAGATACGCAGTATTTT	CASSPPAADTQYF
TRBV29-1	TRBJ1-1	-	-	TGCAGCGTTGAAGTGGTTGGACAGAATATTGAAGCTTTCTTT	CSVEVVGQNIEAFF
TRBV6-5	TRBJ1-2	-	-	TGTGCCAGCACCTCAGGACCCTATGGCTACACCTTC	CASTSGPYGYTF
TRBV6-1	TRBJ2-1	-	-	TGTGCCAGCGTGGGGGGCCGGAACAATGAGCAGTTCTTC	CASVGGRNNEQFF
TRBV5-1	TRBJ1-5	-	-	TGCGCCAGCAGCCCGGTCGGCAGGGACTATCAGCCCCAGCATTTT	CASSPVGRDYQPQHF
TRBV24-1	TRBJ2-7	few	-	TGTGCCACCAGTGATTCCGGACGGGTCTACGAGCAGTACTTC	CATSDSGRVYEQYF
TRBV20-1	TRBJ2-2	-	-	TGCAGTGCTAGCCCAGACTTCAACACCGGGGAGCTGTTTTTT	CSASPDFNTGELFF
TRBV10-3	TRBJ1-4	-	TRBD1	TGTGCCATCAGTGACCCGGATCCCGGGACACAGGGGGAAAAACTGTTTTTT	CAISDPDPGTQGEKLFF
TRBV6-5	TRBJ2-3	few	-	TGTGCCAGCAGTTACTCTATCACAGATACGCAGTATTTT	CASSYSITDTQYF
TRBV6-5	TRBJ1-2	-	-	TGTGCCAGCTACGAGAGGTTGGGCACGGACTATGGCTACACCTTC	CASYERLGTDYGYTF
TRBV6-6	TRBJ2-5	-	-	TGTGCCAGCAGAGATCAGGTTTCCTCGGGAGAGCAGTACTTC	CASRDQVSSGEQYF
TRBV6-5	TRBJ2-1	-	TRBD1	TGTGCCAGCAGTTACTCGACACACGGACAGGGGGCTTACAATGAGCAGTTCTTC	CASSYSTHGQGAYNEQFF
TRBV9	TRBJ2-7	-	-	TGTGCCAGCAGTTGGGGGAGGAGCTCCTACGAGCAGTACTTC	CASSWGRSSYEQYF
TRBV4-2	TRBJ2-1	few	TRBD1	TGTGCCAGCAGCCTAGACAGGGCCGATGAGCAGTTCTTC	CASSLDRADEQFF
TRBV5-1	TRBJ2-1	many	-	TGCGCCAGCAGCCAAAGTGGGGGCTACAATGAGCAGTTCTTC	CASSQSGGYNEQFF
TRBV5-1	TRBJ2-3	many	TRBD2	TGCGCCAGCAGCTTGCTAGCTAGCGGGGGTACAGATACGCAGTATTTT	CASSLLASGGTDTQYF
TRBV4-1	TRBJ1-1	-	TRBD1	TGCGCCAGCCGACCGGGACAGGCGAACACTGAAGCTTTCTTT	CASRPGQANTEAFF
TRBV7-2	TRBJ2-2	-	-	TGTGCCAGCAGCCCCCCTTATTACCCGACCTCCGGGGAGCTGTTTTTT	CASSPPYYPTSGELFF
TRBV12-3/TRBV12-4	TRBJ2-7	few	TRBD2	TGTGCCAGCAGTACCGGGACTAAGACCTACGAGCAGTACTTC	CASSTGTKTYEQYF
TRBV4-1	TRBJ2-5	-	TRBD2	TGCGCCAGCAGCCAAGGCCTGACTAGCGGTTACCAAGAGACCCAGTACTTC	CASSQGLTSGYQETQYF
TRBV18	TRBJ2-1	few	-	TGTGCCAGCTCACCGAGGGGTTTAACCAATGAGCAGTTCTTC	CASSPRGLTNEQFF
TRBV20-1	TRBJ1-1	-	-	TGCAGTGCTAGCACCGGGGGAGCTTTCTTT	CSASTGGAFF
TRBV7-2	TRBJ2-5	-	TRBD1	TGTGCCAGCAGCCCCGACAGGGGGCGAGAGACCCAGTACTTC	CASSPDRGRETQYF
TRBV5-1	TRBJ2-1	-	TRBD1	TGCGCCAGCAGTCCTCAGGGACAGGGGCTCTACAATGAGCAGTTCTTC	CASSPQGQGLYNEQFF
TRBV3-1	TRBJ2-3	-	-	TGTGCCAGCAGCCAAGTCATGGGGCAAATGGCAGATACGCAGTATTTT	CASSQVMGQMADTQYF
TRBV9	TRBJ2-7	many	-	TGTGCCAGCAGCGTTATGGAGCACAGCTCCTACGAGCAGTACTTC	CASSVMEHSSYEQYF
TRBV25-1	TRBJ1-2	-	TRBD1	TGTGCCAGCAGTGACGGGACAGGACTGGAGGGCTACACCTTC	CASSDGTGLEGYTF
TRBV10-3	TRBJ1-1	-	-	TGTGCCATCAGTGAGTCGACATCCGGGGAAACTGAAGCTTTCTTT	CAISESTSGETEAFF
TRBV5-1	TRBJ2-1	-	-	TGCGCCAGCAGCTTGGAAGCGGGGACGACAGGTGAGCAGTTCTTC	CASSLEAGTTGEQFF
TRBV27	TRBJ2-7	few	-	TGTGCCAGCAGTCCCTGGGAACGGGCTGAATACGAGCAGTACTTC	CASSPWERAEYEQYF
TRBV12-3/TRBV12-4	TRBJ2-3	few	TRBD2	TGTGCCAGCAGTTCCCCTTGGACTAGCGGCACAGATACGCAGTATTTT	CASSSPWTSGTDTQYF